This TCR beta chain stems from a study of CDR3 diversity in severe acne (dated by TCRdb to about 2019). The protocol used for the library was PCR. The instrument given in TCRdb is Illumina HiSeq 2000. TCRdb applied fastp at Q25 and MiXCR to the public reads, then kept only in-frame beta chains. Records with the same CDR3 protein are collapsed into one entry carrying the most frequent genes and DNA. The sample table shows tens of thousands of distinct CDR3 sequences, and over 40% are seen once. Over 11% of the sample comes from the top ten. This clonotype has a single count. Its antigen is currently not known. Base qualities are missing; no much larger clone stands one base away. One read alone provides weak support. Sequenced input: blood. This receptor was taken from a male donor in good health, without acne.

The DNA sequence reads TGCGCCAGCAGCCCGTGGGACCTTGAAGAGACCCAGTACTTC. This is translated as CASSPWDLEETQYF. Recombination joined TRBV5-1 with TRBJ2-5; the D gene assignment is perhaps TRBD1 or TRBD2, with each matching 5 bases. From the germline V gene, CDR1 is SGHRS and CDR2 is YFSETQ. V lost 4 bases and J lost 3 bases; the stretch between them is 13 bases long. The cysteine opens and the phenylalanine closes a CDR3 of 14 amino acids. This entry keeps only the CDR3 DNA: 42 bases, framed from base 1.